This T cell receptor beta chain was identified in a study of CD8 T cells in Susac syndrome. V lost 3 bases and J 6 bases, leaving 15 bases between the germline ends. In germline, CDR1 is SQVTM, CDR2 ANQGSEA. The CDR3 totals 14 residues. TCR beta sequencing was performed on blood CD8+ and CD4+ T cells. An input of about 0.5 to 1 ug of RNA was subjected to reverse transcription using random hexamers. The authors amplified TCR beta CDR3 across 54 Vbeta and 13 Jbeta using immunoSEQ multiplex PCR. TCRdb fed the immunoSEQ multiplex PCR reads into MiXCR, producing one record per CDR3 protein. The sample includes about 160,000 distinct CDR3 sequences, roughly 94% of them seen just once.

The J gene is TRBJ1-5, the V gene TRBV29-1, with D maybe TRBD1 (6 bases). This sequence was found in a human donor in good health. The sequenced sample consisted of CD4+ T cells from PBMCs. The CDR3 spells CSVESQGQGQPQHF. The CDR3 DNA follows: TGCAGCGTTGAGTCCCAGGGGCAAGGTCAGCCCCAGCATTTT.